This T cell receptor (beta chain) originates from a study of blood T cell repertoires in COVID-19. Study details: T cells, B-cell-depleted T cells, or PBMCs supplied cDNA or gDNA.

This study enrolled people aged roughly 18 to 89 from around 26 US geographic areas. Original processing methods: Estimation of nucleated cell counts relied on the amplification of reference gene primers. Clones were read by immunoSEQ multiplex PCR, and TCRdb kept only the in-frame ones, dropping some. The DNA gave D and trimming, while V, J and clone size come from that table. The table shows some 400,000 clones, with roughly 90% occurring only once. The CDR3 runs 16 residues. J was trimmed by 11 bases and V by 2 bases; bases with no gene match: 13. Germline V lookup: CDR1 MNHNS, CDR2 SASEGT. This TCR derives from a woman between 40 and 55 years old who had been exposed to COVID-19. The chain recombines TRBV6-1 with TRBJ1-5; 9 bases are a match to TRBD1. The source material was PBMCs or T cells enriched from blood (not recorded which). The CDR3 coding sequence is TGTGCCAGCAGTGAACATTGGGGACAGGGCAGTCGGGCCCAGCATTTT. Residues: CASSEHWGQGSRAQHF.